The clone carrying this TCR beta chain appeared many times. Its target is not known. The CDR3 consists of 13 residues. V was cut by 2 bases and J by 6 bases, with 11 bases left in between. Germline V lookup: CDR1 MDHEN, CDR2 SYDVKM. RNA transcripts gave rise to amplified TCR beta CDR3 regions. During a first-round RT-PCR of the TCR CDR3, the HTBI primer set was used. Via MiXCR, TCRdb re-called the multiplex PCR reads, giving one row per CDR3 protein. The table records about 380,000 distinct CDR3 sequences, around 18% of them present only once. This record belongs to a study of T cells in Graves' hyperthyroidism and ophthalmopathy. Study-wide context: Pretreatment peripheral blood was obtained at initial diagnosis.

Overall study results and limits: Peripheral blood also featured most of the thyroid clonotypes expanded above 0.001. Ophthalmopathy and stable hyperthyroidism were separated by a 13 V-J model.

The sequence was obtained from a man aged 18 to 30 with Graves' ophthalmopathy. The sample taken for sequencing was blood. This chain links TRBV28 with TRBJ2-7, with D tentatively TRBD1 (5 bases). The CDR3 protein is CASSLIRASEQYF. The DNA of the CDR3 is TGTGCCAGCAGTTTAATCAGGGCTTCCGAGCAGTACTTC.